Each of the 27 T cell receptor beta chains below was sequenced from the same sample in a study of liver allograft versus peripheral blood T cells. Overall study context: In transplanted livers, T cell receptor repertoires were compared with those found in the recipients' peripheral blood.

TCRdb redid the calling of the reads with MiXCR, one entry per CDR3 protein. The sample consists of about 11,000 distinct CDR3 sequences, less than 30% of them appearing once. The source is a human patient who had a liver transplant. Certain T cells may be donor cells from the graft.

CDR3 bases: TGTGCCAGCAGCGTAGCCCTTCAGGCAACTAATGAAAAACTGTTTTTT. The encoded protein is CASSVALQATNEKLFF. This chain joins TRBV9 and TRBJ1-4; D not resolved. Germline V gene sequence: CDR1 SGDLS, CDR2 YYNGEE. CDR3 length equals 16 residues. Deletions cut 0 bases from V and 0 bases from J, with 9 bases between.

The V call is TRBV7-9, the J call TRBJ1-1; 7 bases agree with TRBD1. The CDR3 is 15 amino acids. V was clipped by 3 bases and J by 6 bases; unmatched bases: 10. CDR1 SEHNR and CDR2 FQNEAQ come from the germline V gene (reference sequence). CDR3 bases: TGTGCCAGCAGCTTTTACAGGGGCCCCGGCGCTGAAGCTTTCTTT. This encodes CASSFYRGPGAEAFF.

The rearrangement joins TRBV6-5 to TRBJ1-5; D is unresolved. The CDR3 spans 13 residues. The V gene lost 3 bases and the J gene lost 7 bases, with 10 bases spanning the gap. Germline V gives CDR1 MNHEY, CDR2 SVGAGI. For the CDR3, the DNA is TGTGCCAGCAGTTATGGGCGGGGACAGCCCCAGCATTTT. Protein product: CASSYGRGQPQHF.

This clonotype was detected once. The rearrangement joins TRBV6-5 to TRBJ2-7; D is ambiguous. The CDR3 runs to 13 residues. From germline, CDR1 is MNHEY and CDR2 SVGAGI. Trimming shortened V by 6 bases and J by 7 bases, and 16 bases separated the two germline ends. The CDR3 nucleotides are TGTGCCAGCAGCTTAAGCGAATCTGGGGAGCAGTACTTC. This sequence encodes CASSLSESGEQYF.

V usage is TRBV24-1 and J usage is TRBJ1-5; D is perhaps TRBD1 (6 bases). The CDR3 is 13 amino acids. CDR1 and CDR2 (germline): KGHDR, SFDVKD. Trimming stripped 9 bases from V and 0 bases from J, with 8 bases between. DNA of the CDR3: TGTGCCACCGCAGGGGATAGCAATCAGCCCCAGCATTTT. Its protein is CATAGDSNQPQHF.

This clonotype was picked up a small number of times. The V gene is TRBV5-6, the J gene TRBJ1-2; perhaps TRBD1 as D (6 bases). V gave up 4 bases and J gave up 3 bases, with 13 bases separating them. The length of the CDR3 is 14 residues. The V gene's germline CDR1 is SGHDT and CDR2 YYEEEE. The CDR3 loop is CASSPKDRYYGYTF. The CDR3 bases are TGTGCCAGCAGCCCAAAGGACAGATACTATGGCTACACCTTC.

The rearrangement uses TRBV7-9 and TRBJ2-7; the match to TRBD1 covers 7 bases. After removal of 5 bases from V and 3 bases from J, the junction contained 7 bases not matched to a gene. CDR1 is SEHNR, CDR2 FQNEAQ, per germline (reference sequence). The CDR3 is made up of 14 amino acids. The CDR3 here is CASSQQGSSYEQYF. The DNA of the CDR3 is TGTGCCAGCAGCCAACAGGGGAGTAGCTACGAGCAGTACTTC.

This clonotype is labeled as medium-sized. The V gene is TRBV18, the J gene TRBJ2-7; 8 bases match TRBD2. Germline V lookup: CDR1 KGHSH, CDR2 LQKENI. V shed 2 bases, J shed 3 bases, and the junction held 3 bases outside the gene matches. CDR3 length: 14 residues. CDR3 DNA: TGTGCCAGCTCACCAGGGCTAGCGGGCTACGAGCAGTACTTC. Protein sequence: CASSPGLAGYEQYF.

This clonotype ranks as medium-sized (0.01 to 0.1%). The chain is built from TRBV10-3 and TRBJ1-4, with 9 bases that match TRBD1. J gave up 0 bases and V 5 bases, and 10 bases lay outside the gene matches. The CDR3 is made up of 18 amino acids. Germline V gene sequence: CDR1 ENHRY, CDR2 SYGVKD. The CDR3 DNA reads TGTGCCATCAGTCCAGGATCCGGGACAGGGACAACTAATGAAAAACTGTTTTTT. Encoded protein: CAISPGSGTGTTNEKLFF.

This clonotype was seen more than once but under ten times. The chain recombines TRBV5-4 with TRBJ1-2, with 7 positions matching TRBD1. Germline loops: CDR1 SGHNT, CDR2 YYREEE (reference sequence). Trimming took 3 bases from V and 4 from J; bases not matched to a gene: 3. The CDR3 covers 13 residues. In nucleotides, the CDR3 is TGTGCCAGCAGCTCAGGGGGGAGCTATGGCTACACCTTC. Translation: CASSSGGSYGYTF.

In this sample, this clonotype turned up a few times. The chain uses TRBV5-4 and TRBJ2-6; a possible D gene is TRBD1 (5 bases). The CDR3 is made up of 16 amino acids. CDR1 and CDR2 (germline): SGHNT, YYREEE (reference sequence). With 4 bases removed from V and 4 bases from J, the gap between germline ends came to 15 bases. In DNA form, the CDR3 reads TGTGCCAGCAGCCCGTACCCTGGGGCCGGGGCCAACGTCCTGACTTTC. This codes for CASSPYPGAGANVLTF.

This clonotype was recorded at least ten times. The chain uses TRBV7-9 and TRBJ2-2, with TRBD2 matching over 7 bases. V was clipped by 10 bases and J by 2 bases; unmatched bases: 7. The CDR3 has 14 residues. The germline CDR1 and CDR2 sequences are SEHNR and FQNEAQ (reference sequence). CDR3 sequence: CATGLAANTGELFF. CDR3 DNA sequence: TGTGCCACCGGCCTAGCGGCAAACACCGGGGAGCTGTTTTTT.

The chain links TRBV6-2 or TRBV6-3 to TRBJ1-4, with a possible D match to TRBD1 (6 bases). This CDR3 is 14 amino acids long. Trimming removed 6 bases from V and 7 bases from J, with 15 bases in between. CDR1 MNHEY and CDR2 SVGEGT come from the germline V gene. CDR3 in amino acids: CASSRAGESEKLFF. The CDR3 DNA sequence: TGTGCCAGCAGCCGCGCAGGGGAGAGTGAAAAACTGTTTTTT.

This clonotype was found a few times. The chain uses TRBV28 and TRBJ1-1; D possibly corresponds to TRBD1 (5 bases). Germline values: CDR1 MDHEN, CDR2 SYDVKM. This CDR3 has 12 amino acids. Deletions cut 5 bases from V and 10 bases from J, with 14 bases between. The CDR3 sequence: CASSLDSRRAFF. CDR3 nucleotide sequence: TGTGCCAGCAGTCTTGACAGTAGAAGAGCTTTCTTT.

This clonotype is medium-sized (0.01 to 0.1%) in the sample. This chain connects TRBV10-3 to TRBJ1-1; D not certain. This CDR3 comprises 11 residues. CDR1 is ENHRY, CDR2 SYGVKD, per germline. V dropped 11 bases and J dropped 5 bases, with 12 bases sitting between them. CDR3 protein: CASRAGTEAFF. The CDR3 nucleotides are TGTGCCTCCCGTGCCGGGACTGAAGCTTTCTTT.

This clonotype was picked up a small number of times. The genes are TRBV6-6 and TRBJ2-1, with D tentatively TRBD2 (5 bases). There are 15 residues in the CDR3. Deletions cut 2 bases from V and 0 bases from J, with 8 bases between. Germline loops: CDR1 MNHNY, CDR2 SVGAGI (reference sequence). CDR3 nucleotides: TGTGCCAGCAGTTACAAAGGGAGCTCCTACAATGAGCAGTTCTTC. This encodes CASSYKGSSYNEQFF.

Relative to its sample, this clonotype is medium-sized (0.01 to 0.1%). This CDR3 is CAISESIRGSNYGYTF. The CDR3 DNA is TGTGCCATCAGTGAGTCGATTCGGGGGTCTAACTATGGCTACACCTTC. V is TRBV10-3 and J is TRBJ1-2, with D possibly TRBD1 on 5 matching bases. The germline V and J ends were trimmed by 0 bases and 0 bases, with 11 bases remaining between them. The V gene's germline CDR1 is ENHRY and CDR2 SYGVKD. The CDR3 is made up of 16 amino acids.

CDR3 nucleotide sequence: TGCAGTGCTAGTACTAGCGGGGGGTCCGGGGAGCTGTTTTTT. This encodes CSASTSGGSGELFF. V gene TRBV20-1 combines with J gene TRBJ2-2; 12 bases fit TRBD2. This CDR3 has 14 residues. Trimming cost V 3 bases and J 6 bases; bases outside gene matches: 2. Germline CDR1 reads DFQATT; CDR2 reads SNEGSKA (reference sequence).

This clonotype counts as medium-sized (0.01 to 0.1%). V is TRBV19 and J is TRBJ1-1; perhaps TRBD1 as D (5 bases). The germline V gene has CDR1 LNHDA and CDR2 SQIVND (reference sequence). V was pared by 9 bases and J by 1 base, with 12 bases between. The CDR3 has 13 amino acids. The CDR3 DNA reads TGTGCCAGGACCAGGGCTACGAACACTGAAGCTTTCTTT. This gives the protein CARTRATNTEAFF.

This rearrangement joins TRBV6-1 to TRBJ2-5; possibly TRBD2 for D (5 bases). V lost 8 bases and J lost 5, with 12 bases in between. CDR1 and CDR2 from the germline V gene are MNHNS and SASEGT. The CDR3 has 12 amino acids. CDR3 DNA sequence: TGTGCCAGCTCCGGTCAGCGGGAGACCCAGTACTTC. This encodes CASSGQRETQYF.

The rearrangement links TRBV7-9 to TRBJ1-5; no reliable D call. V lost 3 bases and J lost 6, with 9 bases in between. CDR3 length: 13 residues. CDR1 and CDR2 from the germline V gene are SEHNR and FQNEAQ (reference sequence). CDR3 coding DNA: TGTGCCAGCAGCTTTGCGATAGGTCAGCCCCAGCATTTT. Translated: CASSFAIGQPQHF.

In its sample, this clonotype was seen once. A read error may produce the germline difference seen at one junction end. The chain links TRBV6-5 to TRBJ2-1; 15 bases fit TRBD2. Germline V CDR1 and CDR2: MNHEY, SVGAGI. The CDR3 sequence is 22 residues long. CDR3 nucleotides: TGTGCCAGCAGTACGGGACTAGCGGGAGGAGGGCGGATCCTTAGTGATTACAATGTGCAGTTCTTC. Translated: CASSTGLAGGGRILSDYNVQFF.

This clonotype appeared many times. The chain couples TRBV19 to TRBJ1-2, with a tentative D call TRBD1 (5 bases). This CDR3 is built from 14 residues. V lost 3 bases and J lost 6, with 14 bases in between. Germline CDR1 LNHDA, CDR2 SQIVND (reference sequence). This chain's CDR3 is CASSMGGLAHGYTF. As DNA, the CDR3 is TGTGCCAGTAGTATGGGGGGTTTGGCCCATGGCTACACCTTC.

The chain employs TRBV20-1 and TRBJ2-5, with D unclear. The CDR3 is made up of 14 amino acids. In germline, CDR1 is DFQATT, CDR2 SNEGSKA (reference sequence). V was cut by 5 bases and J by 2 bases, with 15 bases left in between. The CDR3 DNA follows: TGCAGTGCTCTCCGACTGGCTTCACAAGAGACCCAGTACTTC. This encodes CSALRLASQETQYF.

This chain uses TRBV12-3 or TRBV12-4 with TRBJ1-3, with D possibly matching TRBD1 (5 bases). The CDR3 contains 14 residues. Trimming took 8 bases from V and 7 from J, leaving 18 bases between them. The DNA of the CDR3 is TGTGCCAGCCGAAATCACGGGGGGTCGAACACCATATATTTT. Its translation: CASRNHGGSNTIYF.

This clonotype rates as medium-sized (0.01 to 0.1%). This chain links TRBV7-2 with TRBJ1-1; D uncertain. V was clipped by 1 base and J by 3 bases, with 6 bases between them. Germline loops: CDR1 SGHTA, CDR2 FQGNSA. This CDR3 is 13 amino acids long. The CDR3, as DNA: TGTGCCAGCAGCTTAGTTGGGGACACTGAAGCTTTCTTT. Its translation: CASSLVGDTEAFF.

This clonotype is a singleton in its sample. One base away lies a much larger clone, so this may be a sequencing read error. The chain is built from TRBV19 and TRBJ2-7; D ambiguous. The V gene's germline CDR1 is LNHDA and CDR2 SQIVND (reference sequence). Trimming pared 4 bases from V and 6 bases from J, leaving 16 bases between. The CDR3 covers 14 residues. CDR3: CASSTDRAWREQYF. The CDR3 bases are TGTGCCAGTAGTACAGATCGGGCTTGGCGCGAGCAGTACTTC.